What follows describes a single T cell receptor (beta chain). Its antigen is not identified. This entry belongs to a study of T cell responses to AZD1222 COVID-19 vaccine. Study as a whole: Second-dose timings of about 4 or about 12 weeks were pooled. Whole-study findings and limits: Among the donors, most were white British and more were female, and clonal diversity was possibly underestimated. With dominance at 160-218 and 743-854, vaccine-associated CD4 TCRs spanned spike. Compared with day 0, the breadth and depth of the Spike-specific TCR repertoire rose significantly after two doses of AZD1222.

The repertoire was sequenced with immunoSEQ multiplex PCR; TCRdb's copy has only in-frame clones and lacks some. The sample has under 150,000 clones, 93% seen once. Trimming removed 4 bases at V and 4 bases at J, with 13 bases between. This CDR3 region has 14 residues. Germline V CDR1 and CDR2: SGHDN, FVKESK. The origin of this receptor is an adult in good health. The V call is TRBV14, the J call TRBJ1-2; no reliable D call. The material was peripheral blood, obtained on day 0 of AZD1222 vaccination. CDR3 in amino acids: CASSRSGQIYGYTF. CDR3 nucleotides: TGTGCCAGCAGCCGCTCCGGGCAGATCTATGGCTACACCTTC.